This T cell receptor (beta chain) emerged from a study of radiation and T cells in renal cell carcinoma. As to treatment: treatment-naive control, cytoreductive nephrectomy. Germline CDR1 reads SGHRS; CDR2 reads YFSETQ. The CDR3 totals 17 residues. V lost 3 bases, J lost 0 bases, and 16 bases lay in between. Generated by immunoSEQ multiplex PCR, the TCRdb table keeps only in-frame clones and is missing some. The sample contains 7,200 or so clones, almost 65% of which appear only once. The sequence was collected from a woman in her sixties or seventies with renal cell carcinoma. The input for sequencing was tumor tissue, taken from a patient whose treatment was nephrectomy without radiotherapy. The chain is built from TRBV5-1 and TRBJ1-3; D not resolved. DNA for the CDR3: TGCGCCAGCAGCTCTGGGAACAGCCAACGCTCTGGAAACACCATATATTTT. Its protein is CASSSGNSQRSGNTIYF.